This is a list of T cell receptor beta chains from one sample in a study of cytomegalovirus exposure and HLA in healthy donors. Profiled with immunoSEQ multiplex PCR; TCRdb holds only in-frame clones, not every one. The sample gives about 120,000 clones, about 8% of which show up once; about 6% is in the top ten. The sample was PBMCs. The source is a middle-aged woman in good health and CMV-seropositive. Each CDR3 is given with its conserved first and last residue. Each record gives: V gene, J gene, CDR3 protein.

TRBV7-6	TRBJ2-3	CASSLAPAGAHDTQYF
TRBV7-9	TRBJ1-2	CASSTAGTVDGYTF
TRBV6-4	TRBJ2-3	CASSDTSGGADTQYF
TRBV6-1	TRBJ2-5	CASRGTGYRTQYF
TRBV10-3	TRBJ1-1	CAISETANTEAFF
TRBV6-1	TRBJ2-3	CASSSGPSKTDTQYF
TRBV6-4	TRBJ1-1	CASSVTLNTEAFF
TRBV30	TRBJ1-2	CAWTREGGNYGYNF
TRBV6-5	TRBJ1-5	CASSYSRGSQPQHF
TRBV5-1	TRBJ2-1	CASSFGDGNEQFF
TRBV7-9	TRBJ2-7	CASSDGTGGNEQYF
TRBV7-3	TRBJ2-1	CASSLSPDRGKYNEQFF
TRBV13	TRBJ1-5	CASSLPREVNQPQHF
TRBV11-2	TRBJ1-6	CASSPTGGRSPLHF
TRBV10-2	TRBJ1-1	CASSAGGAEMNTEAFF
TRBV4-3	TRBJ1-1	CASSQGTGIGNTEAFF
TRBV10-2	TRBJ1-5	CASSDRGPNQPQHF
TRBV19	TRBJ2-6	CASSIGGSGANVLTF
TRBV6-5	TRBJ2-2	CASRPGTANTGELFF
TRBV10-3	TRBJ2-4	CAISERGADRGGNIQYF
TRBV11-2	TRBJ1-2	CASSNSGTGNGYTF
TRBV11-2	TRBJ2-7	CASSRLAGGPGSSYEQYF
TRBV7-6	TRBJ1-1	CASTRGAGGAGNTEAFF
TRBV5-1	TRBJ2-7	CASSLAQTGLEQYF
TRBV9	TRBJ1-1	CASSPTGDTEAFF
TRBV4-2	TRBJ2-3	CASSQTTSGGADTQYF
TRBV25-1	TRBJ1-4	CASSAPGGGNEKLFF
TRBV4-1	TRBJ1-2	CASSQDFTEYYGYTF
TRBV5-1	TRBJ2-7	CASRLSGGYEQYF
TRBV4-1	TRBJ2-1	CASSQDTVYNEQFF
TRBV18	TRBJ2-5	CASSRTGGEQETQYF
TRBV18	TRBJ2-7	CASSPNSQGGDEQYF
TRBV11-2	TRBJ1-1	CASSARTGNTEAFF
TRBV27	TRBJ1-5	CASSLAGGVQPQHF
TRBV7-7	TRBJ2-5	CASSLVAGPQETQYF
TRBV5-1	TRBJ2-7	CASSSGQGPYGEQYF